Sequencing of this T cell receptor (beta chain) was carried out in a study of graft-versus-host responses after intestinal transplantation. About the study: Each of the recipients got a multivisceral, liver-intestinal, or isolated intestinal transplant.

In the case of this clone: The antigen remains unidentified.

Study results and caveats: Peak GvH clone levels in circulation were associated with early post-transplant HvG declines. Subjects displaying graft-donor T cell macrochimerism possessed elevated graft-versus-host to host-versus-graft clonal ratios inside allografts. Recipient marrow held GvH clones, some first seen in ileum or blood.

Germline values: CDR1 KGHSH, CDR2 LQKENI. The CDR3 covers 15 residues. The V end lost 5 bases, the J end lost 0 bases, and 12 bases lay between the germline ends. Clones were read by immunoSEQ multiplex PCR, and TCRdb kept only the in-frame ones, dropping some. In the table there are around 54,000 clones, about 90% of which are singletons. The chain joins TRBV18 to TRBJ2-3, with D hard to call. This receptor was obtained from a human patient who received an intestinal transplant, so some T cells may come from the graft donor. The sequences come from PBMCs, collected 650 to 670 days after intestinal transplant. The CDR3, as DNA: TGTGCCAGCTCAGAAAACGTAGCTAGCACAGATACGCAGTATTTT. This translates into CASSENVASTDTQYF.